This paragraph reports one T cell receptor (beta chain). Authors' analysis steps: Using reference gene primer amplification, nucleated cell counts were estimated. Assay used: immunoSEQ multiplex PCR; TCRdb lists only in-frame clones, some missing. V and J calls and clone size are given by that table; D and trimming were obtained from the DNA. The table has about 370,000 clones, about 89% seen once. Deletions cut 1 base from V and 4 bases from J, with 14 bases between. CDR3 length: 16 amino acids. The germline CDR1 and CDR2 sequences are SEHNR and FQNEAQ (reference sequence). These data originate in a study of blood T cell repertoires in COVID-19. Whole-study context: Samples came from the United States, Italy and Spain, spanning acute and convalescent COVID-19. PBMCs, B-cell-depleted T cells, or T cells were the source of the cDNA or gDNA that made up the material.

The chain combines TRBV7-9 with TRBJ1-3; tentatively, D is TRBD1 (5 bases). This clonotype was obtained from a woman aged 30 to 39 with COVID-19, enrolled during active disease. The material sequenced was peripheral blood. The CDR3 region is CASSLVSGRRGNTIYF. In DNA form, the CDR3 reads TGTGCCAGCAGCTTAGTTTCAGGGCGCCGGGGAAACACCATATATTTT. The full variable domain, rest sourced from reference TRBV7-9 and TRBJ1-3, is DTGVSQNPRHKITKRGQNVTFRCDPISEHNRLYWYRQTLGQGPEFLTYFQNEAQLEKSRLLSDRFSAERPKGSFSTLEIQRTEQGDSAMYLCASSLVSGRRGNTIYFGEGSWLTVV.